This is a list of T cell receptor beta chains from one sample in a study of blood T cell repertoires in COVID-19. The table came from immunoSEQ multiplex PCR; TCRdb's copy has only in-frame clones and leaves some out. Seen here are about 160,000 clones, roughly 91% observed once, and the top ten hold over 3.5%. Sequences were obtained from peripheral blood. The source is a woman between 50 and 59 years old with acute or convalescent COVID-19. CDR3s leave out the opening cysteine and the closing phenylalanine or tryptophan. The order of the fields is D gene, V gene, CDR3 length, CDR3 protein. D genes are given only for firm matches.

>.|TRBV7-2|12
ASSPGQASYEQY
>.|TRBV6-5|13
ASSYSLSMNTEAF
>.|TRBV9|14
ASSVDPAGNTGELF
>.|TRBV6-5|12
ASSQLGGKEKLF
>.|TRBV2|10
ASSGTTYEQY
>.|TRBV7-3|13
ASSFGPDTYNEQF
>.|TRBV15|12
ATSRDRQNTEAF
>.|TRBV6-6|12
ASRRGALNTEAF
>.|TRBV10-1|13
ATEGDYLGNTEAF
>TRBD1|TRBV6-2/TRBV6-3|13
ASSDPGTGTTEAF
>TRBD1|TRBV2|10
ASGTRGTEAF
>.|TRBV5-1|14
ASSSRTLGGNTEAF
>TRBD1|TRBV5-8|13
ACRDSSSYNSPLH
>.|TRBV3-1/TRBV3-2|11
ASAREGDTEAF
>.|TRBV7-9|12
ASSSLGQNTEAF
>.|TRBV7-9|14
ASSLGQASSGNTIY
>TRBD1|TRBV20-1|13
SASASAGTGGLAF
>.|TRBV27|12
ASSFWAGQADYT
>.|TRBV7-9|13
ASSQSGEAYYGYT
>.|TRBV7-9|12
ASSLEQGRGGYT
>.|TRBV10-3|10
ATANGELEAF
>TRBD1|TRBV15|13
ATSSTGTGVQPQH
>.|TRBV30|11
AWSVHARDTQY
>.|TRBV27|12
ASSSVVNTDTQY
>.|TRBV7-8|13
ASSPYRVPNEKLF